Listed here are 17 T cell receptor beta chains from one sample, sequenced in a study of cytomegalovirus exposure and HLA in healthy donors. This table comes from immunoSEQ multiplex PCR, and its TCRdb copy is limited to in-frame clones, with some not included. Altogether 300,000 to 400,000 clones are present, roughly 86% being singletons, with the ten largest covering around 0.91%. Sequenced input: PBMCs. The receptors originated from a man aged 25-40 years in good health and CMV-seronegative.

J is TRBJ1-1 and V is TRBV4-3, with D perhaps matching TRBD1 (6 bases). CDR1 and CDR2 from the germline V gene are LGHNA and YSLEER. Trimming took 2 bases from V and 0 from J, leaving 7 bases between them. The CDR3 runs 14 residues. Here the CDR3 reads CASSQWGLNTEAFF. Here the CDR3 DNA reads TGCGCCAGCAGCCAATGGGGGCTGAACACTGAAGCTTTCTTT.

The chain uses TRBV29-1 and TRBJ1-5, with 7 positions matching TRBD1. V shed 6 bases and J 8 bases; nucleotides not matched to a gene: 4. The CDR3 runs to 11 residues. Germline assignment: CDR1 SQVTM and CDR2 ANQGSEA. CDR3 sequence (DNA): TGCAGCGTAGGACAGGTGGAGCCCCAGCATTTT. Residues: CSVGQVEPQHF.

V gene TRBV5-4 combines with J gene TRBJ1-2; a weak D match, TRBD1 (5 bases). Per germline, CDR1 SGHNT and CDR2 YYREEE (reference sequence). Trimming took off 4 bases at V and 4 bases at J, with 14 bases between the two ends. There are 14 residues in the CDR3. The CDR3 is CASSLSGFIYGYTF. CDR3 sequence (DNA): TGTGCCAGCAGCCTCTCAGGGTTCATCTATGGCTACACCTTC.

This clone was recorded once. J is TRBJ1-5 and V is TRBV10-3; tentative D call: TRBD1 (6 bases). V was trimmed by 0 bases and J by 0 bases, leaving 18 bases between them. The CDR3 consists of 19 residues. CDR1 is ENHRY and CDR2 is SYGVKD in the germline V gene. CDR3 sequence (DNA): TGTGCCATCAGTGAGTCCTTCGGGCAGGGGCGATATAGCAATCAGCCCCAGCATTTT. Translated, it gives CAISESFGQGRYSNQPQHF.

The gene calls are TRBV7-9 and TRBJ2-4; TRBD1 matches 10 bases. This CDR3 is built from 15 residues. V shed 5 bases, J shed 7 bases, and the junction held 8 bases outside the gene matches. Germline V gene sequence: CDR1 SEHNR, CDR2 FQNEAQ (reference sequence). Here the CDR3 reads CASSLHGTGENIQYF. CDR3 coding DNA: TGTGCCAGCAGCCTCCACGGGACAGGGGAGAACATTCAGTACTTC.

V is TRBV19 and J is TRBJ1-6; 7 nucleotides line up with TRBD1. Germline assignment: CDR1 LNHDA and CDR2 SQIVND (reference sequence). J was trimmed by 9 bases and V by 7 bases; bases with no gene match: 6. The CDR3 is 13 amino acids. The CDR3 nucleotides are TGTGCCAGTACCGGGACAGTGATTTCACCCCTCCACTTT. This translates into CASTGTVISPLHF.

V usage is TRBV27 and J usage is TRBJ2-2; a possible D gene is TRBD2 (5 bases). V shed 1 base and J shed 6 bases, with 12 bases lying between them. The CDR3 totals 15 residues. CDR1 is MNHEY, CDR2 SMNVEV, per germline (reference sequence). The CDR3 DNA sequence: TGTGCCAGCAGTTTATGGGTGGGAGACCCCGGGGAGCTGTTTTTT. Its protein product is CASSLWVGDPGELFF.

The chain uses TRBV5-4 and TRBJ2-1, with 7 positions matching TRBD1. The junction had 4 bases not matched to a gene; V was cut back by 4 bases and J by 3 bases. The germline V gene encodes CDR1 SGHNT and CDR2 YYREEE (reference sequence). The CDR3 totals 14 residues. Written as DNA, the CDR3 is TGTGCCAGCAGCGTGGGACAGCACTACAATGAGCAGTTCTTC. It specifies CASSVGQHYNEQFF.

The J gene is TRBJ1-1, the V gene TRBV7-2; maybe TRBD1 (5 bases). Germline CDR1 is SGHTA and CDR2 is FQGNSA. This CDR3 has 14 amino acids. Deletions cut 3 bases from V and 0 bases from J, with 8 bases between. The CDR3 coding sequence is TGTGCCAGCAGCTTGGGGGGATTGAACACTGAAGCTTTCTTT. Protein: CASSLGGLNTEAFF. Together with reference TRBV7-2 and TRBJ1-1, the CDR3 gives the full variable domain: GAGVSQSPSNKVTEKGKDVELRCDPISGHTALYWYRQSLGQGLEFLIYFQGNSAPDKSGLPSDRFSAERTGGSVSTLTIQRTQQEDSAVYLCASSLGGLNTEAFFGQGTRLTVV.

This clone was detected only a few times. V usage is TRBV7-9 and J usage is TRBJ2-1, with D perhaps matching TRBD1 (5 bases). Deletions cut 5 bases from V and 11 bases from J, with 13 bases between. CDR3 length: 12 residues. CDR1 and CDR2 from the germline V gene are SEHNR and FQNEAQ (reference sequence). CDR3 residues: CASSTDKVQQFF. The CDR3 bases are TGTGCCAGCAGCACGGACAAGGTTCAGCAGTTCTTC.

This clone appeared a few times. The J gene is TRBJ2-3, the V gene TRBV13; 8 bases fit TRBD2. V was clipped by 1 base and J by 8 bases; unmatched bases: 17. There are 18 residues in the CDR3. CDR1 is PRHDT and CDR2 is FYEKMQ in the germline V gene (reference sequence). The CDR3 DNA reads TGTGCCAGCAGCTTAGCCATTCACCTAGCGGGCGCTTCGGGTACGCAGTATTTT. This codes for CASSLAIHLAGASGTQYF.

This sequence joins TRBV5-6 and TRBJ2-7, with 7 nucleotides matching TRBD1. There are 16 residues in the CDR3. The germline V gene encodes CDR1 SGHDT and CDR2 YYEEEE. After removal of 5 bases from V and 5 bases from J, the junction contained 16 bases not matched to a gene. CDR3 sequence reads: CASRDRTGQKFHEQYF. CDR3 coding DNA: TGTGCCAGCAGGGACCGTACGGGACAGAAGTTCCACGAGCAGTACTTC.

The chain uses TRBV30 and TRBJ2-5; D possibly corresponds to TRBD2 (5 bases). The germline V gene has CDR1 GTSNPN and CDR2 SVGIG (reference sequence). Trimming pared 0 bases from V and 4 bases from J, leaving 18 bases between. The CDR3 totals 16 residues. Written as DNA, the CDR3 is TGTGCCTGGAGTGTCGGGGTCTCTAAGGCGGGAGAGACCCAGTACTTC. Its translation: CAWSVGVSKAGETQYF.

This rearrangement joins TRBV5-6 to TRBJ1-2, with D hard to call. This CDR3 contains 14 residues. Deletions cut 1 base from V and 3 bases from J, with 10 bases between. Germline V lookup: CDR1 SGHDT, CDR2 YYEEEE. The CDR3 here is CASSLYVRDYGYTF. Here the CDR3 DNA reads TGTGCCAGCAGCTTGTATGTGCGGGACTATGGCTACACCTTC. The full variable domain, completed using reference TRBV5-6 and TRBJ1-2, is DAGVTQSPTHLIKTRGQQVTLRCSPKSGHDTVSWYQQALGQGPQFIFQYYEEEERQRGNFPDRFSGHQFPNYSSELNVNALLLGDSALYLCASSLYVRDYGYTFGSGTRLTVV.

The chain uses TRBV7-6 and TRBJ1-1; D unresolved. V lost 2 bases to trimming and J lost 7 bases, with 11 bases between them. Germline lookup yields CDR1 SGHVS and CDR2 FNYEAQ. This CDR3 contains 13 residues. The CDR3 spells CASSLFPPSEAFF. CDR3 DNA sequence: TGTGCCAGCAGCTTATTCCCCCCGAGTGAAGCTTTCTTT.

CDR3 sequence: CASSLGRGAFF. The CDR3 region has the DNA TGCGCCAGCAGCTTGGGGCGGGGGGCTTTCTTT. The rearrangement joins TRBV5-1 to TRBJ1-1, with D perhaps TRBD1 (5 bases). The CDR3 loop spans 11 amino acids. CDR1 is SGHRS, CDR2 YFSETQ, per germline. V lost 0 bases and J lost 11, with 8 bases in between. The whole variable domain, remainder taken from reference TRBV5-1 and TRBJ1-1, is KAGVTQTPRYLIKTRGQQVTLSCSPISGHRSVSWYQQTPGQGLQFLFEYFSETQRNKGNFPGRFSGRQFSNSRSEMNVSTLELGDSALYLCASSLGRGAFFGQGTRLTVV.

This chain joins TRBV5-4 and TRBJ2-5, with 12 bases identical to TRBD2. Losses at the gene ends were 4 bases for V and 4 bases for J; bases not matched to a gene: 8. This CDR3 comprises 16 residues. Germline CDR1 SGHNT, CDR2 YYREEE (reference sequence). The CDR3 loop is CASSPSSGGARETQYF. CDR3 bases: TGTGCCAGCAGCCCGTCTAGCGGGGGGGCCAGAGAGACCCAGTACTTC.